The next 20 T cell receptor beta chains were all read from a single sample in a study of cytomegalovirus exposure and HLA in healthy donors. Both 60 Vbeta primers and 13 Jbeta primers went into the PCR. Repertoires were generated with immunoSEQ multiplex PCR, while TCRdb's copy carries only in-frame clones and drops some. The top ten clones hold roughly 13% of a sample with 85,000 to 130,000 clones, about 68% of them seen once. Input material: PBMCs. These receptors originate from a male donor in good health and CMV-seropositive.

CDR3: CASSLDDRTGNTIYF. The DNA for the CDR3 is TGCGCCAGCAGCTTGGACGACAGGACTGGAAACACCATATATTTT. The chain carries TRBV5-1 and TRBJ1-3; tentative D call: TRBD1 (6 bases). Trimming cost V 0 bases and J 2 bases, with 9 bases left between them. The germline gives CDR1 SGHRS, CDR2 YFSETQ. This CDR3 contains 15 residues.

The chain has TRBV7-9 and TRBJ2-3; D is perhaps TRBD1 (6 bases). The CDR3 has 14 amino acids. V lost 6 bases, J lost 6 bases, and 16 bases lay in between. In germline, CDR1 is SEHNR, CDR2 FQNEAQ (reference sequence). The CDR3 region has the DNA TGTGCCAGCAGACCTGGACAGTACGAGGATACGCAGTATTTT. Encoded protein: CASRPGQYEDTQYF.

Here the CDR3 reads CASSWTGVSSGNTIYF. The DNA of the CDR3 is TGCGCCAGCAGCTGGACAGGCGTCTCTTCTGGAAACACCATATATTTT. This chain connects TRBV5-1 to TRBJ1-3; TRBD1 matches 7 bases. Germline trimming cut 3 bases from V and 1 base from J; bases unmatched to any gene: 7. The germline CDR1 and CDR2 sequences are SGHRS and YFSETQ. The CDR3 runs to 16 residues.

This clone has only a few counts. The rearrangement links TRBV20-1 to TRBJ2-5; D might be TRBD1 (5 bases). Trimming pared 5 bases from V and 1 base from J, leaving 5 bases between. The CDR3 loop spans 11 amino acids. CDR1 and CDR2 from the germline V gene are DFQATT and SNEGSKA (reference sequence). The CDR3 protein is CSADSQETQYF. The CDR3 DNA is TGCAGTGCTGACAGCCAAGAGACCCAGTACTTC.

The J gene is TRBJ2-3, the V gene TRBV27; 12 nucleotides agree with TRBD2. J lost 4 bases, V lost 7 bases, and 15 bases had no gene match. The CDR3 loop spans 18 amino acids. Per germline, CDR1 MNHEY and CDR2 SMNVEV (reference sequence). The DNA for the CDR3 is TGTGCCAGCATTACTAGGACTAGCGGGACCTTAAACGCAGATACGCAGTATTTT. Translation: CASITRTSGTLNADTQYF.

The chain joins TRBV5-1 to TRBJ2-3; D gene ambiguous. The CDR3 loop spans 15 amino acids. With 0 bases removed from V and 0 bases from J, the gap between germline ends came to 8 bases. CDR1 is SGHRS, CDR2 YFSETQ, per germline. CDR3 region: CASSLGQTSTDTQYF. The CDR3 DNA reads TGCGCCAGCAGCTTGGGCCAAACTAGCACAGATACGCAGTATTTT.

V usage is TRBV6-1 and J usage is TRBJ2-1, with 7 bases identical to TRBD1. V gave up 7 bases and J gave up 9 bases; unmatched junction bases: 9. There are 13 residues in the CDR3. Germline CDR1 and CDR2: MNHNS and SASEGT. CDR3 coding DNA: TGTGCCAGCAAGCTGGGACAGCTAGTTGAGCAGTTCTTC. As protein: CASKLGQLVEQFF.

The sample holds a few counts of this clone. The rearrangement uses TRBV7-6 and TRBJ1-1; D perhaps matches TRBD1 (6 bases). Germline assignment: CDR1 SGHVS and CDR2 FNYEAQ. Trimming took 1 base from V and 4 from J, leaving 7 bases between them. This CDR3 comprises 13 residues. The CDR3, as DNA: TGTGCCAGCAGCTTAGGAGGGGGCACTGAAGCTTTCTTT. It is translated as CASSLGGGTEAFF.

This clone was counted between two and nine times. The chain couples TRBV7-3 to TRBJ1-1; D is possibly TRBD1 (6 bases). Germline assignment: CDR1 SGHTA and CDR2 FQGTGA. The CDR3 is made up of 12 amino acids. V was cut by 8 bases and J by 8 bases, with 15 bases left in between. The CDR3 coding sequence is TGTGCCAGCGGGGAAAAGGGGACAGAAGCTTTCTTT. It translates to CASGEKGTEAFF.

CDR3 nucleotide sequence: TGTGCCAGCGGACATAGCGGGGGGGCATCCTACAATGAGCAGTTCTTC. This codes for CASGHSGGASYNEQFF. The rearrangement links TRBV5-6 to TRBJ2-1, with TRBD2 matching over 11 bases. Trimming at V came to 7 bases and at J to 1 base, leaving 7 bases not matched to a gene. Germline V gene sequence: CDR1 SGHDT, CDR2 YYEEEE. CDR3 length equals 16 residues.

J is TRBJ2-7 and V is TRBV5-1; 11 bases fit TRBD2. This CDR3 is built from 18 residues. CDR1 is SGHRS, CDR2 YFSETQ, per germline. Germline trimming cut 2 bases from V and 2 bases from J; bases unmatched to any gene: 12. The chain's CDR3 is CASSFLAGGRVSAYEQYF. Here the CDR3 DNA reads TGCGCCAGCAGCTTTCTAGCGGGGGGCCGGGTATCTGCCTACGAGCAGTACTTC.

The V gene is TRBV11-3, the J gene TRBJ1-6; 8 positions match TRBD1. After removal of 4 bases from V and 7 bases from J, the junction contained 3 bases not matched to a gene. The CDR3 loop spans 14 amino acids. CDR1 and CDR2 (germline): SGHNT, YENEEA. CDR3 DNA: TGTGCCAGCAGCTCGACAGGGGAGAATTCACCCCTCCACTTT. Residues: CASSSTGENSPLHF. Drawing the rest from reference TRBV11-3 and TRBJ1-6, the complete variable domain is EAGVVQSPRYKIIEKKQPVAFWCNPISGHNTLYWYLQNLGQGPELLIRYENEEAVDDSQLPKDRFSAERLKGVDSTLKIQPAELGDSAVYLCASSSTGENSPLHFGNGTRLTVT.

This clone was recorded only once. V gene TRBV18 combines with J gene TRBJ1-1; no reliable D call. Germline V gives CDR1 KGHSH, CDR2 LQKENI. This CDR3 is 13 amino acids long. Between the trimmed V and J ends, which lost 3 bases and 7 bases, there was a span of 12 bases. The CDR3 is CASSPPLRLEAFF. The CDR3 DNA sequence: TGTGCCAGCTCACCGCCCCTCCGACTTGAAGCTTTCTTT.

The V and J genes are TRBV7-9 and TRBJ1-1; 9 bases are shared with TRBD1. V trimming: 1 base; J trimming: 7 bases; junction bases outside the gene matches: 1. The CDR3 is 13 residues long. Germline V gene data show CDR1 as SEHNR and CDR2 as FQNEAQ (reference sequence). The CDR3 DNA sequence: TGTGCCAGCAGCTTAGGACAGGGGGTTGAAGCTTTCTTT. Amino acids: CASSLGQGVEAFF.

This rearrangement joins TRBV25-1 to TRBJ2-7, with 11 positions matching TRBD2. The CDR3 is 15 amino acids. The ends lost 4 bases at V and 4 bases at J; junction bases unmatched: 6. CDR1 and CDR2 from the germline V gene are MGHDK and SYGVNS. DNA of the CDR3: TGTGCCAGCAGTGCGGAGACTAGCGGGAAGTACGAGCAGTACTTC. It translates to CASSAETSGKYEQYF.

This clone was seen a few times. The J gene is TRBJ2-6, the V gene TRBV2; D is ambiguous. Germline V gene lookup returns CDR1 SNHLY and CDR2 FYNNEI. The CDR3 runs to 14 residues. Trimming left V 7 bases short and J 5 bases short, with 12 bases between. CDR3 loop: CASKARSRANVLTF. CDR3 nucleotides: TGTGCCAGCAAGGCGAGGTCTAGGGCCAACGTCCTGACTTTC.

The V and J genes are TRBV7-2 and TRBJ2-1; 8 bases fit TRBD1. Germline CDR1 SGHTA, CDR2 FQGNSA. This CDR3 has 14 amino acids. V was clipped by 5 bases and J by 7 bases; unmatched bases: 7. This CDR3 reads CASSADRGANEQFF. The CDR3 DNA is TGTGCCAGCAGCGCAGACAGGGGCGCTAATGAGCAGTTCTTC.

CDR3 region: CASRLAGNYNEQFF. The CDR3 DNA reads as TGTGCCAGCCGACTAGCGGGGAACTACAATGAGCAGTTCTTC. The chain uses TRBV7-2 and TRBJ2-1, with 11 bases lining up with TRBD2. V was clipped by 8 bases and J by 3 bases; unmatched bases: 3. Germline V gives CDR1 SGHTA, CDR2 FQGNSA. The CDR3 runs to 14 residues.

This chain's CDR3 is CASSLGILVTGPLHF. The CDR3, as DNA: TGTGCCAGCAGCTTAGGAATTCTGGTCACTGGACCCCTCCACTTT. This rearrangement joins TRBV7-2 to TRBJ1-6; D remains unclear. The germline V gene has CDR1 SGHTA and CDR2 FQGNSA. This CDR3 is 15 amino acids long. The V gene lost 1 base and the J gene lost 12 bases, with 16 bases spanning the gap.

This chain links TRBV5-1 with TRBJ2-2, with D tentatively TRBD1 (6 bases). V lost 5 bases, J lost 2 bases, and 13 bases lay in between. Germline V gene sequence: CDR1 SGHRS, CDR2 YFSETQ. This CDR3 has 15 residues. For the CDR3, the DNA is TGCGCCAGCAGAAGCCAAGGGACAAACACCGGGGAGCTGTTTTTT. As protein: CASRSQGTNTGELFF.